This passage covers 18 T cell receptor beta chains from one sample sequenced in a study of T cells in women clearing cervical HPV infection. Repertoires were generated with immunoSEQ multiplex PCR, while TCRdb's copy carries only in-frame clones and drops some. Its listing shows 25,000 to 35,000 clones. Material for sequencing was blood buffy coat. The receptors originated from a woman between 18 and 70 years old with a cervical HPV16 infection that either progressed to CIN3+ or cleared (not recorded which).

The CDR3 loop reads CASSFSGRAYEQYF. The part of the CDR3 DNA that was read is TGTGCCAGCAGTTTCAGCGGGAGGGCCTACGAG. The rearrangement joins TRBV12-3 or TRBV12-4 to TRBJ2-7, with 10 bases matching TRBD2. The read halts 3 residues ahead of the CDR3 end, with the missing end drawn from the germline J gene. J lost 2 bases, V lost 3 bases, and 1 base had no gene match. This CDR3 contains 14 residues.

With regard to this clone: Sequencing ends 3 residues short of the CDR3 end; the germline J gene provides the rest. The gene calls are TRBV12-3 or TRBV12-4 and TRBJ2-1; D unresolved. The CDR3 extends over 15 amino acids. Trimming took 6 bases from V and 6 from J, leaving 18 bases between them. The sequenced part of the CDR3 DNA is TGTGCCAGCAGCAACCTCTACCCTAGAGGCAATGAG. Translating gives CASSNLYPRGNE. From start to end, the CDR3 is CASSNLYPRGNEQFF.

As concerns this clone: The missing CDR3 end, 3 residues past where the read stops, is filled in from the germline J gene. V usage is TRBV4-1 and J usage is TRBJ2-1; 9 bases fit TRBD2. This CDR3 is 16 amino acids long. The junction had 4 bases not matched to a gene; V was cut back by 0 bases and J by 4 bases. CDR1 and CDR2 (germline): MGHRA, YSYEKL. The CDR3 loop is CASSQDLAGSYNEQFF. The sequenced part of the CDR3 DNA is TGCGCCAGCAGCCAAGATCTAGCGGGATCTTACAATGAG.

CDR3 region: CASSPLTGSDGYTF. The sequenced CDR3 bases are TGTGCCAGCAGTCCCCTGACGGGGTCTGATGGC. The V call is TRBV27, the J call TRBJ1-2; no clear D. The read finishes 3 residues shy of the CDR3 end, and the germline J gene is used to complete it. Germline lookup yields CDR1 MNHEY and CDR2 SMNVEV (reference sequence). This CDR3 comprises 14 residues. V was shortened by 5 bases and J by 6 bases, with 16 bases between the two germline ends.

A note on this clone: The CDR3 goes on 3 residues after the read ends, and that part is filled in from the germline J gene. The chain employs TRBV5-1 and TRBJ2-2, with D uncertain. The germline gives CDR1 SGHRS, CDR2 YFSETQ. This CDR3 spans 13 amino acids. Trimming stripped 0 bases from V and 5 bases from J, with 5 bases between. The CDR3 bases that were read are TGCGCCAGCAGCTTGGCGGTTACCGGGGAG. It is translated as CASSLAVTGE. The whole CDR3 sequence is CASSLAVTGELFF.

A remark on this clone: The CDR3 goes on 3 residues after the read ends, and that part is filled in from the germline J gene. The V call is TRBV2, the J call TRBJ1-3; TRBD1 matches at 7 bases. Unmatched junction bases numbered 2, after V lost 5 bases and J lost 4 bases. Per germline, CDR1 SNHLY and CDR2 FYNNEI. The CDR3 totals 13 residues. The CDR3 DNA, read in part, is TGTGCCAGCAGTTACAGGGGAGGAAACACC. Translating gives CASSYRGGNT. The full CDR3 is CASSYRGGNTIYF.

In the case of this clone: The read ends 3 residues before the CDR3 terminus; that terminus is restored from the germline J gene. The V call is TRBV7-9, the J call TRBJ1-2, with TRBD1 as a possible D gene (5 bases). The length of the CDR3 is 15 residues. In germline, CDR1 is SEHNR, CDR2 FQNEAQ (reference sequence). Partial CDR3 DNA: TGTGCCAGCAGCTTAGCGGGGCAGGGCCCCTACGAC. Its protein product is CASSLAGQGPYD. The whole CDR3 region reads CASSLAGQGPYDYTF. The whole variable domain, filled in from reference TRBV7-9 and TRBJ1-2, reads DTGVSQNPRHKITKRGQNVTFRCDPISEHNRLYWYRQTLGQGPEFLTYFQNEAQLEKSRLLSDRFSAERPKGSFSTLEIQRTEQGDSAMYLCASSLAGQGPYDYTFGSGTRLTVV.

As concerns this clone: The read is 3 residues too short to cover the CDR3 end, so that end is filled in from the germline J gene. The chain has TRBV20-1 and TRBJ2-1; 12 bases line up with TRBD2. Germline V gene sequence: CDR1 DFQATT, CDR2 SNEGSKA (reference sequence). Trimming cost V 3 bases and J 7 bases; bases outside gene matches: 4. The CDR3 contains 14 residues. CDR3 DNA, as far as it was read: TGCAGTGCTAGCACTAGCGGGGGGAAAAATGAG. As protein: CSASTSGGKNE. Given in full, the CDR3 is CSASTSGGKNEQFF.

On this clone itself: The read ends 3 residues early relative to the CDR3; the germline J gene fills the gap. The chain joins TRBV20-1 to TRBJ1-5; TRBD1 matches at 10 bases. The CDR3 runs 15 residues. Per the germline V gene, CDR1 is DFQATT and CDR2 is SNEGSKA (reference sequence). The ends lost 5 bases at V and 7 bases at J; junction bases unmatched: 11. CDR3 sequence: CSAYDRGLSGQPQHF. The DNA read from the CDR3 is TGCAGTGCTTATGACAGGGGGCTATCTGGCCAGCCC.

The CDR3 reads CASSINRGNGYTF. The DNA read from the CDR3 is TGTGCCAGTAGTATAAATCGGGGTAATGGC. The chain is built from TRBV19 and TRBJ1-2, with D uncertain. The read is 3 residues too short to cover the CDR3 end, so that end is filled in from the germline J gene. In germline, CDR1 is LNHDA, CDR2 SQIVND (reference sequence). CDR3 length equals 13 residues. Trimming took off 2 bases at V and 6 bases at J, with 10 bases between the two ends. The whole variable domain, filled in from reference TRBV19 and TRBJ1-2, reads DGGITQSPKYLFRKEGQNVTLSCEQNLNHDAMYWYRQDPGQGLRLIYYSQIVNDFQKGDIAEGYSVSREKKESFPLTVTSAQKNPTAFYLCASSINRGNGYTFGSGTRLTVV.

A word on this clone: The read is 3 residues too short to cover the CDR3 end, so that end is filled in from the germline J gene. J is TRBJ2-7 and V is TRBV5-1; D is possibly TRBD2 (5 bases). This CDR3 is 12 amino acids long. Germline CDR1 and CDR2: SGHRS and YFSETQ. Trimming took off 0 bases at V and 6 bases at J, with 7 bases between the two ends. Here the CDR3 reads CASSLGGFEQYF. The covered CDR3 bases are TGCGCCAGCAGCTTGGGCGGGTTCGAG.

Details on this clone: The CDR3 end falls 3 residues outside the read, so it is completed with the germline J gene. The chain uses TRBV20-1 and TRBJ1-2, with TRBD1 identical over 8 bases. V was clipped by 6 bases and J by 2 bases; unmatched bases: 11. The V gene's germline CDR1 is DFQATT and CDR2 SNEGSKA (reference sequence). This CDR3 has 15 residues. This CDR3 is CSATIPGGGNYGYTF. The covered CDR3 bases are TGCAGTGCAACAATTCCAGGGGGCGGAAACTATGGC.

A note on this clone: The missing CDR3 end, 3 residues past where the read stops, is filled in from the germline J gene. The chain links TRBV10-3 to TRBJ1-6; a possible D gene is TRBD1 (6 bases). Trimming pared 3 bases from V and 5 bases from J, leaving 11 bases between. Germline assignment: CDR1 ENHRY and CDR2 SYGVKD. The length of the CDR3 is 15 residues. CDR3 bases read: TGTGCCATCAGTGACCCCGGACAGAATAATTCACCC. Encoded protein: CAISDPGQNNSP. The entire CDR3 is CAISDPGQNNSPLHF.

As regards this clone: The CDR3 end is not reached by the read, which stops 3 residues before it; the germline J gene fills it in. This sequence joins TRBV12-3 or TRBV12-4 and TRBJ2-7; 7 bases map to TRBD1. With V trimmed by 1 base and J by 2 bases, 5 bases remained unmatched. The CDR3 covers 15 residues. CDR3 DNA (partial): TGTGCCAGCAGTTTAGGGGGTCAGGGGGCCTACGAG. Protein product: CASSLGGQGAYE. The whole CDR3 protein reads CASSLGGQGAYEQYF.

With respect to this clone: The read falls 3 residues short of the CDR3 end, and the missing part is taken from the germline J gene. The chain couples TRBV12-3 or TRBV12-4 to TRBJ2-2, with 9 bases fitting TRBD1. The CDR3 consists of 16 residues. Trimming took 5 bases from V and 4 from J; bases not matched to a gene: 8. The sequenced part of the CDR3 DNA is TGTGCCAGCAGTCCGGGGACAGGGCTTCCCACCGGGGAG. Protein product: CASSPGTGLPTGE. The entire CDR3 protein reads CASSPGTGLPTGELFF.

A word on this clone: The read is 3 residues too short to cover the CDR3 end, so that end is filled in from the germline J gene. The rearrangement uses TRBV28 and TRBJ2-5; TRBD1 aligns across 10 bases. CDR1 MDHEN and CDR2 SYDVKM come from the germline V gene. The CDR3 is made up of 14 amino acids. J lost 5 bases, V lost 8 bases, and 8 bases had no gene match. Partial CDR3 DNA: TGTGCCAGCTGGGACAGGGGAGGGCGGGAGACC. It codes for CASWDRGGRET. The CDR3 as a whole reads CASWDRGGRETQYF.

About this clone: The sequenced fragment ends 3 residues before the CDR3 boundary, so the rest is inferred from the germline J gene. The rearrangement links TRBV18 to TRBJ1-1, with D tentatively TRBD1 (6 bases). In germline, CDR1 is KGHSH, CDR2 LQKENI. The CDR3 runs to 14 residues. CDR3 bases read: TGTGCCAGCTCATCGCTGACAGGAACATCTGTA. This sequence encodes CASSSLTGTSV. The full-length CDR3 reads as CASSSLTGTSVAFF.

As regards this clone: The sequenced fragment ends 3 residues before the CDR3 boundary, so the rest is inferred from the germline J gene. The V and J genes are TRBV18 and TRBJ2-7, with 7 positions matching TRBD1. V lost 1 base to trimming and J lost 4 bases; unmatched junction nucleotides: 4. CDR3 length: 14 amino acids. The germline gives CDR1 KGHSH, CDR2 LQKENI. This chain's CDR3 is CASSPQGQVYEQYF. CDR3 DNA, as far as it was read: TGTGCCAGCTCACCACAAGGACAGGTATACGAG.